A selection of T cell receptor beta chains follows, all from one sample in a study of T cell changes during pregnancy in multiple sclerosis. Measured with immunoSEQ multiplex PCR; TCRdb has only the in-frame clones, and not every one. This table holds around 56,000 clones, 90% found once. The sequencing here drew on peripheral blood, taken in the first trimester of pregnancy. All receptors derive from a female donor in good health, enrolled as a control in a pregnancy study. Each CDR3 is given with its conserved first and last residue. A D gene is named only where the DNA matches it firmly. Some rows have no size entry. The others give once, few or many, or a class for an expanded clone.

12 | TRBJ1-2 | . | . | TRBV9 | TGTGCCAGCAGCGCCGACAGTCAAGGCTACACCTTC | CASSADSQGYTF
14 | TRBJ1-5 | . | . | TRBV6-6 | TGTGCCAGCAGTTACCTGGACATCAATCAGCCCCAGCATTTT | CASSYLDINQPQHF
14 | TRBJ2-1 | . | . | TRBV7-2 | TGTGCCAGCAGCCCCCTTGTGGGAGGGGGTGAGCAGTTCTTC | CASSPLVGGGEQFF
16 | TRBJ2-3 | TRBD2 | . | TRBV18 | TGTGCCAGCTCACCCCTAATGACTAGCGGCACAGATACGCAGTATTTT | CASSPLMTSGTDTQYF
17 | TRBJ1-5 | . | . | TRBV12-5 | TGTGCTAGTGGTCCCGTTCACCTGAGCAGGCCCTATCAGCCCCAGCATTTT | CASGPVHLSRPYQPQHF
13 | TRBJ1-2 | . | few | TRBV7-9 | TGTGCCAGCAGGGACAGCCTTACCCCCGGCTACACCTTC | CASRDSLTPGYTF
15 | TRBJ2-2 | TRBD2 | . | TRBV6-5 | TGTGCCAGCAGCTCAGGACTAGCGGGCACCGGGGAGCTGTTTTTT | CASSSGLAGTGELFF
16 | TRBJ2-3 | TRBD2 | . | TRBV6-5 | TGTGCCAGCAGTTACCAGCCGGGACTAGCAACAGATACGCAGTATTTT | CASSYQPGLATDTQYF
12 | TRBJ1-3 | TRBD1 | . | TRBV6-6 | TGTGCCAGCAGGGGAAGGACAGGGCCCTCCAATTTT | CASRGRTGPSNF
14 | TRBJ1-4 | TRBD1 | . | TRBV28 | TGTGCCAGCAGTCCGGACAGGGTTCGAGAAAAACTGTTTTTT | CASSPDRVREKLFF
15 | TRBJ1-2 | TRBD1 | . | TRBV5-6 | TGTGCCAGCAGCGAAGGACAGGGGTTTAACTATGGCTACACCTTC | CASSEGQGFNYGYTF
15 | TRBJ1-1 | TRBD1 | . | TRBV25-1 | TGTGCCAGCAGTGAAGGCACAGGGGGCGCATCTGAAGCTTTCTTT | CASSEGTGGASEAFF
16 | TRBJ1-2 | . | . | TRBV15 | TGTGCCACCAGCAGAGATCAAGGGTGGGGGCACTATGGCTACACCTTC | CATSRDQGWGHYGYTF
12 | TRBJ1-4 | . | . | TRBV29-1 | TGCAGCGTTGGGCGGTCTAATGAAAAACTGTTTTTT | CSVGRSNEKLFF
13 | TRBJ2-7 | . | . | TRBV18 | TGTGCCAGCTCGCCGGAGGGAACCTACGAGCAGTACTTC | CASSPEGTYEQYF
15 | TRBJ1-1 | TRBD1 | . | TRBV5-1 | TGCGCCAGCAGTCTTGACAGGGTGTTCTACACTGAAGCTTTCTTT | CASSLDRVFYTEAFF
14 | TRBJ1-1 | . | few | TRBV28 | TGTGCCAGCACCGATGGATCGGGTTGGACTGAAGCTTTCTTT | CASTDGSGWTEAFF
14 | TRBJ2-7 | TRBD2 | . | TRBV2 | TGTGCCAGCAGTGAGGGACTAGCTCCCTACGAGCAGTACTTC | CASSEGLAPYEQYF
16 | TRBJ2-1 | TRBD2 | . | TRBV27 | TGTGCCAGCAGTTTACGTCGGGGGGGCCTCTCTGGGGGGCAGTTCTTC | CASSLRRGGLSGGQFF
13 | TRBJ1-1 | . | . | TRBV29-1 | TGCAGCGTGCAGGAACCCCGAGCCACTGAAGCTTTCTTT | CSVQEPRATEAFF